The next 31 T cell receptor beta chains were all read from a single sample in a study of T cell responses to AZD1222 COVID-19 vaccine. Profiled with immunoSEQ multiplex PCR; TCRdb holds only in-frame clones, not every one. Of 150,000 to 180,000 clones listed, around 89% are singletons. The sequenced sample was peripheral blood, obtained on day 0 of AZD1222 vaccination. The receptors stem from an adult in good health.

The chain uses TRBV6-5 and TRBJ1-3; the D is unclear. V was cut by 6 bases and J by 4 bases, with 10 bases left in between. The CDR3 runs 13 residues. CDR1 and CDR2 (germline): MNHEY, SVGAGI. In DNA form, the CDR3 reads TGTGCCAGCAGCCAGACCCGGGGAAACACCATATATTTT. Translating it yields CASSQTRGNTIYF.

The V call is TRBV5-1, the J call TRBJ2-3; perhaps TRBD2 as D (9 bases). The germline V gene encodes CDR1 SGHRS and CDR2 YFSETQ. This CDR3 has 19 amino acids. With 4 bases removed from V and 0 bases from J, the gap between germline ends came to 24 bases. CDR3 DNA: TGCGCCAGCAGCAAGACAGGGGTTGGAGCGGGGGGTAGCACAGATACGCAGTATTTT. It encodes CASSKTGVGAGGSTDTQYF.

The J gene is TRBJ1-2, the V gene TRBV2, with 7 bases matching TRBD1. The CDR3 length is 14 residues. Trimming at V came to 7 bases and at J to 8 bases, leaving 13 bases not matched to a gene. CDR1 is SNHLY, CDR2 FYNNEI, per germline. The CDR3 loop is CASTELATGQGYTF. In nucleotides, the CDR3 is TGTGCCAGCACCGAACTAGCGACAGGGCAAGGCTACACCTTC.

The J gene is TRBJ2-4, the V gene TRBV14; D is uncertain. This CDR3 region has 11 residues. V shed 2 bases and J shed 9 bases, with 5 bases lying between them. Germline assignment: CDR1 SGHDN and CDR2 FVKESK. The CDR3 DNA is TGTGCCAGCAGCCAATATGGCATTCAGTACTTC. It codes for CASSQYGIQYF.

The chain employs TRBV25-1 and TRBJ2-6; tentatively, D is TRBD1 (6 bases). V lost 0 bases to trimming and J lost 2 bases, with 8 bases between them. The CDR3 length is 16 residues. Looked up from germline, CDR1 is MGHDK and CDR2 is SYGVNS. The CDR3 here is CASSEYKGAGANVLTF. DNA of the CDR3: TGTGCCAGCAGTGAATATAAGGGGGCTGGGGCCAACGTCCTGACTTTC. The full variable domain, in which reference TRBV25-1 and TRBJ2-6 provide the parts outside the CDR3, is EADIYQTPRYLVIGTGKKITLECSQTMGHDKMYWYQQDPGMELHLIHYSYGVNSTEKGDLSSESTVSRIRTEHFPLTLESARPSHTSQYLCASSEYKGAGANVLTFGAGSRLTVL.

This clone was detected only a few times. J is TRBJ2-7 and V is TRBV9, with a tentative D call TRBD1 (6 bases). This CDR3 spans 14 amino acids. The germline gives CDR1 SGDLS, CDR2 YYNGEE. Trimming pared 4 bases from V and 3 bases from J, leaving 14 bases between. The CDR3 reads CASSPTGQLYEQYF. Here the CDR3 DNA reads TGTGCCAGCAGCCCCACAGGACAGCTCTACGAGCAGTACTTC.

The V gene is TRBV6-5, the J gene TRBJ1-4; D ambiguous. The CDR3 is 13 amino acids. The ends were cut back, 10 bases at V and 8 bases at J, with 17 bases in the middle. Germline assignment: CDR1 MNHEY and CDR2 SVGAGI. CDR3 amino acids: CATSPDGTEKLFF. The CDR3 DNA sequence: TGTGCCACCTCCCCCGACGGAACCGAAAAACTGTTTTTT.

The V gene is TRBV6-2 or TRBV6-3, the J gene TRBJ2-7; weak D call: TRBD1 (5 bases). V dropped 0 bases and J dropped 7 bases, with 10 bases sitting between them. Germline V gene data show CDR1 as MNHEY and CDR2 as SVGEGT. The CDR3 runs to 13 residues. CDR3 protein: CASSYSDPGEQYF. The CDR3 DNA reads TGTGCCAGCAGTTACTCGGATCCAGGGGAGCAGTACTTC.

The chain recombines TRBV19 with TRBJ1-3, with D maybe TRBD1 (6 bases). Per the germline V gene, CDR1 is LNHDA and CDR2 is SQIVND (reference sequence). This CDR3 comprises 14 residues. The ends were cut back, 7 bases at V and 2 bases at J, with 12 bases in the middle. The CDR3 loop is CASNQGRTGNTIYF. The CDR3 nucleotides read TGTGCCAGTAACCAGGGGAGGACTGGAAACACCATATATTTT.

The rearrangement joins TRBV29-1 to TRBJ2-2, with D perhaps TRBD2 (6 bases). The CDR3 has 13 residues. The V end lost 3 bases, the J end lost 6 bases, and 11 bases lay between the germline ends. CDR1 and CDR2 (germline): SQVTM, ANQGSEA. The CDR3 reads CSVDLEGPGELFF. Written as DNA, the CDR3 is TGCAGCGTTGATCTGGAGGGTCCCGGGGAGCTGTTTTTT.

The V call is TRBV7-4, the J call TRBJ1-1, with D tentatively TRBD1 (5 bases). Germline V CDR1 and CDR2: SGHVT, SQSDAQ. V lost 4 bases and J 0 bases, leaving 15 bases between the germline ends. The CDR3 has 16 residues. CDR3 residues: CASSSPLGQMNTEAFF. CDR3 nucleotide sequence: TGTGCCAGCAGCTCACCCCTGGGGCAGATGAACACTGAAGCTTTCTTT.

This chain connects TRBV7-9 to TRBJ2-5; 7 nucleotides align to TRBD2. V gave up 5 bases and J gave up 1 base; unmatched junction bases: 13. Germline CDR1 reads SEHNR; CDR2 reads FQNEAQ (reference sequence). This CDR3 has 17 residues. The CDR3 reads CASSPERGATAQETQYF. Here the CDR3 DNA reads TGTGCCAGCAGCCCAGAGCGGGGCGCAACTGCCCAAGAGACCCAGTACTTC.

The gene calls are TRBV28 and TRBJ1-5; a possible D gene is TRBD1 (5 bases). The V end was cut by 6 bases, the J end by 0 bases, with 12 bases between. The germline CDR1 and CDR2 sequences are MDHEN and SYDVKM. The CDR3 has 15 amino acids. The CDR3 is CASRLRDYSNQPQHF. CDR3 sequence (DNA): TGTGCCAGCAGGTTACGGGACTATAGCAATCAGCCCCAGCATTTT.

The CDR3 nucleotides read TGTGCCAGCAGCTCCCAATGGAGTCCGAACACTGAAGCTTTCTTT. Protein product: CASSSQWSPNTEAFF. The rearrangement joins TRBV7-2 to TRBJ1-1, with D unresolved. CDR3 length: 15 amino acids. CDR1 SGHTA and CDR2 FQGNSA come from the germline V gene. Deletions cut 4 bases from V and 1 base from J, with 13 bases between.

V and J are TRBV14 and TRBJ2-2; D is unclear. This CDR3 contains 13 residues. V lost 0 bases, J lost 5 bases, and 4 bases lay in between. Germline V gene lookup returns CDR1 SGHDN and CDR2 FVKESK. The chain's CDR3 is CASSQDRTGELFF. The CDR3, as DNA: TGTGCCAGCAGCCAAGATAGGACCGGGGAGCTGTTTTTT. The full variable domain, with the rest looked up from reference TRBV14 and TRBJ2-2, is EAGVTQFPSHSVIEKGQTVTLRCDPISGHDNLYWYRRVMGKEIKFLLHFVKESKQDESGMPNNRFLAERTGGTYSTLKVQPAELEDSGVYFCASSQDRTGELFFGEGSRLTVL.

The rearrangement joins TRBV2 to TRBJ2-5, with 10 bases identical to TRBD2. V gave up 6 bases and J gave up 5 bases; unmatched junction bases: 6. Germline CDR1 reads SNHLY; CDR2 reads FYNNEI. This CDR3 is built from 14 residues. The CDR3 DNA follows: TGTGCCAGCAGGGATACTAGCGGGGCGGAGACCCAGTACTTC. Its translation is CASRDTSGAETQYF. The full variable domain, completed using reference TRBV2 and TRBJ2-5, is EPEVTQTPSHQVTQMGQEVILRCVPISNHLYFYWYRQILGQKVEFLVSFYNNEISEKSEIFDDQFSVERPDGSNFTLKIRSTKLEDSAMYFCASRDTSGAETQYFGPGTRLLVL.

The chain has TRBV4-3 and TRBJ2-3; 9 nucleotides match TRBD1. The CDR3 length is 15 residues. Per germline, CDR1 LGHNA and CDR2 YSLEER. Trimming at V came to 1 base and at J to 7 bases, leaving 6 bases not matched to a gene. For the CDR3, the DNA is TGCGCCAGCAGCCAAGGTGGGACAGGGAGGCATACGCAGTATTTT. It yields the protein CASSQGGTGRHTQYF.

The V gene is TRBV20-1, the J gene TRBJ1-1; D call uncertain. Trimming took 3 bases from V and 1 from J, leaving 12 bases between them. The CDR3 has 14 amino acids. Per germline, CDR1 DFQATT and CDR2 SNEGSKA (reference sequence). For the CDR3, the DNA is TGCAGTGCTAGTAATGCGGTCGGGAACACTGAAGCTTTCTTT. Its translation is CSASNAVGNTEAFF.

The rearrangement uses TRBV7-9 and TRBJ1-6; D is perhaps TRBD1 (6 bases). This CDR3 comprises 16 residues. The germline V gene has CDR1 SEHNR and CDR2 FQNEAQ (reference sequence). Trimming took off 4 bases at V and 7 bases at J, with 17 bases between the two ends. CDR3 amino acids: CASSSQGTLINSPLHF. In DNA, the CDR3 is TGTGCCAGCAGCTCCCAGGGGACCCTAATAAATTCACCCCTCCACTTT.

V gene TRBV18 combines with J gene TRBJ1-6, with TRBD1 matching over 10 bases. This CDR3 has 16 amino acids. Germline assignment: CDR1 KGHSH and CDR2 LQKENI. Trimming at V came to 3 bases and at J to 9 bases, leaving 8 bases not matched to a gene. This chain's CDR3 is CASSPGQGGYGSPLHF. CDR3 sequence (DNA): TGTGCCAGCTCACCCGGACAGGGGGGTTACGGTTCACCCCTCCACTTT.

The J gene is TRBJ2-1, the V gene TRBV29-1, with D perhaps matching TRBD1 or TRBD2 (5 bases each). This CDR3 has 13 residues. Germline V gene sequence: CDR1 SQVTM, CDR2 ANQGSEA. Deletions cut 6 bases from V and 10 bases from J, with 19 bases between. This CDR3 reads CSVGIGTPREQFF. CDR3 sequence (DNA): TGCAGCGTGGGAATAGGGACCCCCAGAGAGCAGTTCTTC.

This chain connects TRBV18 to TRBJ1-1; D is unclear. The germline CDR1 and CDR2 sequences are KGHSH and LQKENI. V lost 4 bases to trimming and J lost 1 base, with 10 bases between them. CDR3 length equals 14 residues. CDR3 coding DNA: TGTGCCAGCTCACAAGTCAACGGGAACACTGAAGCTTTCTTT. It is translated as CASSQVNGNTEAFF.

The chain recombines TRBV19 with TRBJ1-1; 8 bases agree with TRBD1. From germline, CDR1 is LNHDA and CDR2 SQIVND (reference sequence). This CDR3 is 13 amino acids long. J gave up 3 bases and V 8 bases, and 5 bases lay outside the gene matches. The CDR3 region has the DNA TGTGCCAGTCAGGGGGCGCAGGACACTGAAGCTTTCTTT. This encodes CASQGAQDTEAFF. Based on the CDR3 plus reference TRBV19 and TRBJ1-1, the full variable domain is DGGITQSPKYLFRKEGQNVTLSCEQNLNHDAMYWYRQDPGQGLRLIYYSQIVNDFQKGDIAEGYSVSREKKESFPLTVTSAQKNPTAFYLCASQGAQDTEAFFGQGTRLTVV.

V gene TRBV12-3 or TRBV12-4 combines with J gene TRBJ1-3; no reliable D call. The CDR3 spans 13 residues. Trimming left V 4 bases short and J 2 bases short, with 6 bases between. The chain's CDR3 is CASSSTAGNTIYF. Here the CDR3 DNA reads TGTGCCAGCAGTTCCACCGCTGGAAACACCATATATTTT.

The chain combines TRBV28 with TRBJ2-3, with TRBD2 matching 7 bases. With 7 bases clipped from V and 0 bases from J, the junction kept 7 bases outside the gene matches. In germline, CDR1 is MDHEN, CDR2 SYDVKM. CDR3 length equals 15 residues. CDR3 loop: CASTAGTTSTDTQYF. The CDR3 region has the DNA TGTGCCAGCACCGCGGGGACTACAAGCACAGATACGCAGTATTTT.

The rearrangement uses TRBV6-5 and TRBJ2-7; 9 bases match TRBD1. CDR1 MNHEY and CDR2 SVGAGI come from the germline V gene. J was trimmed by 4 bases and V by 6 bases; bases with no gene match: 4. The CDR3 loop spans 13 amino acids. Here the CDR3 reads CASRTGGTYEQYF. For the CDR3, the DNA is TGTGCCAGCAGAACAGGGGGCACTTACGAGCAGTACTTC.

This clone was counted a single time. The CDR3 here is CASSTREAIRNGYTF. Written as DNA, the CDR3 is TGTGCCAGCAGCACCCGAGAGGCTATAAGGAATGGCTACACCTTC. The V and J genes are TRBV5-6 and TRBJ1-2; D not certain. Germline CDR1 is SGHDT and CDR2 is YYEEEE. V was clipped by 4 bases and J by 6 bases, with 19 bases between them. The CDR3 is made up of 15 amino acids.

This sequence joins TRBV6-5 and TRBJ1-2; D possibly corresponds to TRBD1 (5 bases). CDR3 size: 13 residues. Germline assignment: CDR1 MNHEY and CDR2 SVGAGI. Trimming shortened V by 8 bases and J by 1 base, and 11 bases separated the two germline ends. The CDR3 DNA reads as TGTGCCAGCCTCGACAGCCTTAACTATGGCTACACCTTC. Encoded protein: CASLDSLNYGYTF.

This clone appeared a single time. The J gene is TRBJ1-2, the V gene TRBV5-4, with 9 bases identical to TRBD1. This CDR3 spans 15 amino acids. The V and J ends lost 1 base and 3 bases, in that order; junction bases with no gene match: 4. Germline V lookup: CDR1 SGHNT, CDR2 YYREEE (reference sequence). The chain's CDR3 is CASSLQGQGHYGYTF. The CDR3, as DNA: TGTGCCAGCAGCTTGCAGGGACAGGGACACTATGGCTACACCTTC.

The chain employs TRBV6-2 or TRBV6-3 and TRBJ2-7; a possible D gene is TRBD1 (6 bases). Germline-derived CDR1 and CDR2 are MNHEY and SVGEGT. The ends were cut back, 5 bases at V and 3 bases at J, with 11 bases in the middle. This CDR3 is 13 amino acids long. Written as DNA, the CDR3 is TGTGCCAGCAGTCCGGACAGCTTCTACGAGCAGTACTTC. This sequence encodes CASSPDSFYEQYF.

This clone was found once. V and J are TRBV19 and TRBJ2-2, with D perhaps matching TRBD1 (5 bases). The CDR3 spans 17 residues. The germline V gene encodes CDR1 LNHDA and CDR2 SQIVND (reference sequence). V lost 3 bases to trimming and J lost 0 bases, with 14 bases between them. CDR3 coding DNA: TGTGCCAGTAGTATGGTCGGCCAGGGTGCGAACACCGGGGAGCTGTTTTTT. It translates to CASSMVGQGANTGELFF.